The present entry profiles one TCR beta chain with its context. No antigen is known for it. No base quality values were provided; no much bigger clone lies one nucleotide off. The method behind the library was the immunoSEQ multiplex PCR assay. For TCR sequencing, RNA was extracted from every sample and reverse transcribed into cDNA to serve as template. SuperScript III was used for first-strand cDNA synthesis, primed with a 2:1 mix of oligo-dT and random hexamers. A synthetic immune receptor repertoire was used to assess amplification bias, and residual bias was removed computationally. As for the authors' bioinformatics: Raw reads were preprocessed to remove errors, and CDR3 was defined by IMGT conventions from the conserved cysteine to phenylalanine. Clonality was computed as 1 minus the Shannon entropy, with the entropy normalized by log2 of the number of productive unique TCRs. Scalp TCRbeta sequences were cross-referenced with sorted blood CD4 and CD8 repertoires so that the CD4 or CD8 identity of scalp clones could be inferred. Held by TCRdb, this immuneACCESS table contains in-frame sequences only and omits some clones. Under half of the omission traces to an unresolved V gene where checked; the cause of the rest is unknown. V and J calls and clone size are as listed in that table; D and trimming were resolved from the DNA. This sample is represented by approximately 200,000 clones; 45% to 65% of them were singletons. 3% to 4% of the sample belongs to the ten largest clones.

The source of the sample is a study of CD8+ T cells in alopecia areata (dated by TCRdb to 2016 to 2019). Turning to the overall study: The treated patients took part in an open-label pilot trial in which moderate-to-severe alopecia areata was treated with oral tofacitinib at 5 to 10 mg twice daily. In both human patients and the C3H/HeJ mouse model, the study applied high-throughput TCRbeta sequencing to look at T cell clonal expansion in alopecia areata. The SALT score, which quantifies the percentage of affected scalp surface area, was used to measure disease severity in treated patients. Tofacitinib was given for 6 to 18 months, followed by 6 months of follow-up off drug to assess delayed response and recurrence. Scalp clonality was compared among normal scalp (n=4), patchy alopecia areata scalp (n=8), and alopecia totalis/universalis scalp (n=8). TCRbeta CDR3 regions were amplified by immunoSEQ multiplex PCR using 35 Vbeta forward and 13 Jbeta reverse primers. In humans, TCRbeta sequencing was performed on scalp tissue and on sorted CD4+ and CD8+ peripheral blood T cells from healthy controls and from patients with patchy or totalis/universalis alopecia areata. Tofacitinib-treated patients had biopsies at baseline and at 4 and 24 weeks of treatment, with a later scalp biopsy in several patients. The RNA source kit depended on sample type: the PAXgene miRNA kit for fixed scalp, the miRNeasy kit for PBMCs, and the RNeasy kit for mouse skin.

The sample's time point, from its label and the paper: 4 weeks on oral tofacitinib. The treatment or condition label corresponds to: oral pan-JAK inhibitor, 5-10 mg twice daily. From alopecia areata patients, peripheral blood was collected along with lesional scalp punch biopsies. PBMCs were separated by density centrifugation and stained for CD3, CD4 and CD8, after which CD4+ and CD8+ T cells were sorted on a FACSAria. Summary of the overall study and its limitations: Compared with normal scalp, lesional scalp had higher clonality and more expanded CD8+ clones, particularly in alopecia totalis/universalis, a pattern that suggests antigenic drive. Resident alphabeta T cells in normal human skin are also sequenced, complicating scalp TCR repertoire analysis, unlike mouse skin dominated by gammadelta T cells. During tofacitinib treatment, many expanded lesional clones remained in scalp and blood, and this persistence may partly explain relapse after treatment is stopped. Because the treated cohort was small and had just a single nonresponder, larger studies are needed to establish links between baseline CD8+ expansion and response. Scalp clonality and the number of expanded CD8+ clones among the top 100 scalp clones were significantly decreased by tofacitinib. Shared TCR sequences between patients were less evident than in mice, which may be partly attributable to HLA diversity in the patient population.

CDR1 LGHNT and CDR2 FRNRAP were looked up in the germline V gene. The CDR3 goes from the cysteine to the phenylalanine over 15 residues. Of the read, only the CDR3 DNA is kept; its 45 bases are in frame from base 1. Clipping removes 6 bases from V and 0 bases from J, with 4 as the unmatched junction base count. The clonotype was recovered from a human donor with alopecia areata. The starting material was CD4+ T cells sorted from blood, obtained at week 4, from a patient treated with tofacitinib. The rearranged segments are TRBV12-5 and TRBJ1-4, with 7 central nucleotides matching TRBD1. The DNA is TGTGCTAGTGGCCGGGGACAGTCAACTAATGAAAAACTGTTTTTT. This is translated as CASGRGQSTNEKLFF.